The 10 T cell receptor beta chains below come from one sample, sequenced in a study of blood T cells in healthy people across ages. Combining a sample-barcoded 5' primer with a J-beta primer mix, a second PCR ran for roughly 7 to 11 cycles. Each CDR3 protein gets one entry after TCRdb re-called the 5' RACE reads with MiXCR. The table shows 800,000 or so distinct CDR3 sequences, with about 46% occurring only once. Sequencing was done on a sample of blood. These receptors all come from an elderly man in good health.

The DNA of the CDR3 is TGTGCCAGCAGTGGAGGGTGGGACAATCAGCCCCAGCATTTT. Its protein product is CASSGGWDNQPQHF. The V call is TRBV2, the J call TRBJ1-5; the D is unclear. V was cut by 4 bases and J by 3 bases, with 10 bases left in between. Looked up from germline, CDR1 is SNHLY and CDR2 is FYNNEI. The CDR3 consists of 14 residues.

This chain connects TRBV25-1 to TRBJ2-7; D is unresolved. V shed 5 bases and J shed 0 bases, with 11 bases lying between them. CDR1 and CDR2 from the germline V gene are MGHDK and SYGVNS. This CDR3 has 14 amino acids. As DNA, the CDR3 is TGTGCCAGCAGTAATTCCGGTTTCTCCTACGAGCAGTACTTC. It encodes CASSNSGFSYEQYF.

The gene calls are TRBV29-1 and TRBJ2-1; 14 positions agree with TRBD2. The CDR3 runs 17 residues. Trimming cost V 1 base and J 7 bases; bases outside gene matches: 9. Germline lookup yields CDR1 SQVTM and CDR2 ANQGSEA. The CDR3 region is CSVEGTGRTSGRNEQFF. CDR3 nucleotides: TGCAGCGTTGAAGGGACAGGGCGGACTAGCGGGAGGAATGAGCAGTTCTTC.

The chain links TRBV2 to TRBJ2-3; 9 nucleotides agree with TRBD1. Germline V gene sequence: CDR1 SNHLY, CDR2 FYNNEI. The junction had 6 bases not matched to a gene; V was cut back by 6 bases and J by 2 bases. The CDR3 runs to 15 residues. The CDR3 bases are TGTGCCAGCAGAGCCGGGACAGGGATCACAGATACGCAGTATTTT. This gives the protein CASRAGTGITDTQYF.

CDR3 residues: CASSVKAGGLYEQYF. The DNA of the CDR3 is TGTGCCAGCAGTGTAAAAGCGGGAGGGCTCTACGAGCAGTACTTC. This chain connects TRBV27 to TRBJ2-7; 10 bases map to TRBD2. This CDR3 region has 15 residues. V gave up 5 bases and J gave up 3 bases; unmatched junction bases: 7. Germline CDR1 reads MNHEY; CDR2 reads SMNVEV (reference sequence).

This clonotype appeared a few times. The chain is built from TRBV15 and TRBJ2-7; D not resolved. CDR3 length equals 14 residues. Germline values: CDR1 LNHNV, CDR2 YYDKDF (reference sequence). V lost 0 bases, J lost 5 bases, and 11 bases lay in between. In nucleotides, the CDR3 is TGTGCCACCAGCAGAGACCCCGGGCAGAACGAGCAGTACTTC. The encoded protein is CATSRDPGQNEQYF.

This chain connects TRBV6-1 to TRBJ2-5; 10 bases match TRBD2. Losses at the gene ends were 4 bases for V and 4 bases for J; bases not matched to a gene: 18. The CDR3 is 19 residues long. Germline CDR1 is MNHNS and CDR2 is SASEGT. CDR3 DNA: TGTGCCAGCAGTGCCCGTCGGCTAGCGGGAGTTTGGCATCCAGAGACCCAGTACTTC. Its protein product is CASSARRLAGVWHPETQYF.

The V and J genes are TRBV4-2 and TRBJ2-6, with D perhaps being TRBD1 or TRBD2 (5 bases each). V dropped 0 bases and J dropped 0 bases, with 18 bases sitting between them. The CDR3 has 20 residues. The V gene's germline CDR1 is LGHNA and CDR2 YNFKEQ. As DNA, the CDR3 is TGTGCCAGCAGCCAAGAAAATTTGGGGCAGGGACGCTCTGGGGCCAACGTCCTGACTTTC. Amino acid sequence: CASSQENLGQGRSGANVLTF.

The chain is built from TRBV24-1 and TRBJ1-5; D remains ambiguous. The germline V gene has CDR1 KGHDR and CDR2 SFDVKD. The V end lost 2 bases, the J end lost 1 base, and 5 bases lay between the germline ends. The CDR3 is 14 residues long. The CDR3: CATSDYRSNQPQHF. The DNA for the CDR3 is TGTGCCACCAGTGATTACAGAAGCAATCAGCCCCAGCATTTT.

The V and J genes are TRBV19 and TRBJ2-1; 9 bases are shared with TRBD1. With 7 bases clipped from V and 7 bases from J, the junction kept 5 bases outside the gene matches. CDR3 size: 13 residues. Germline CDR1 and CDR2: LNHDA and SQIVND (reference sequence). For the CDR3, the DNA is TGTGCCAGTATACAACAGGGGGCGAATGAGCAGTTCTTC. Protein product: CASIQQGANEQFF. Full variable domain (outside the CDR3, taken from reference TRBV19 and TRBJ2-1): DGGITQSPKYLFRKEGQNVTLSCEQNLNHDAMYWYRQDPGQGLRLIYYSQIVNDFQKGDIAEGYSVSREKKESFPLTVTSAQKNPTAFYLCASIQQGANEQFFGPGTRLTVL.